This entry lists 27 T cell receptor beta chains sequenced from one sample in a study of blood T cell repertoires in COVID-19. The assay was immunoSEQ multiplex PCR, and TCRdb's table has in-frame clones only and misses some. The sample holds some 200,000 clones, about nine tenths seen once. Sequencing used peripheral blood. The source of these receptors is a woman aged 50 to 60 with acute or convalescent COVID-19.

The V and J genes are TRBV30 and TRBJ1-3; TRBD1 matches at 11 bases. V was pared by 1 base and J by 2 bases, with 1 base of the junction left unmatched. Looked up from germline, CDR1 is GTSNPN and CDR2 is SVGIG (reference sequence). The CDR3 has 15 amino acids. CDR3: CAWSAGQGAGNTIYF. Written as DNA, the CDR3 is TGTGCCTGGAGTGCGGGACAGGGGGCTGGAAACACCATATATTTT.

The rearrangement links TRBV3-1 (or the pseudogene TRBV3-2) to TRBJ1-3, with D hard to call. Germline values: CDR1 LGHDT, CDR2 YNNKEL (reference sequence). The CDR3 has 14 amino acids. V lost 3 bases, J lost 4 bases, and 10 bases lay in between. This chain's CDR3 is CASSHNSWGNTIYF. In DNA, the CDR3 is TGTGCCAGCAGCCATAACTCGTGGGGAAACACCATATATTTT.

The table lists this clone with a count of one. The chain links TRBV19 to TRBJ1-6; 11 nucleotides match TRBD1. The germline V gene has CDR1 LNHDA and CDR2 SQIVND (reference sequence). The CDR3 is made up of 12 amino acids. J lost 10 bases, V lost 11 bases, and 4 bases had no gene match. The CDR3 reads CAGGTGGSPLHF. Written as DNA, the CDR3 is TGTGCCGGCGGGACAGGGGGATCACCCCTCCACTTT.

This chain joins TRBV19 and TRBJ2-3; TRBD1 matches 7 bases. V lost 5 bases and J lost 0; bases outside the gene matches: 11. In germline, CDR1 is LNHDA, CDR2 SQIVND (reference sequence). The CDR3 runs 17 residues. CDR3 DNA: TGTGCCAGTAGTTACGGACAGGCAGGGTCCAGCACAGATACGCAGTATTTT. This sequence encodes CASSYGQAGSSTDTQYF.

The gene calls are TRBV7-9 and TRBJ2-3; 9 bases match TRBD2. Losses at the gene ends were 1 base for V and 5 bases for J; bases not matched to a gene: 7. The CDR3 length is 16 residues. CDR1 SEHNR and CDR2 FQNEAQ come from the germline V gene (reference sequence). The CDR3 bases are TGTGCCAGCAGCTTAGTAGGTAGCGGGAGATTAGATACGCAGTATTTT. Its protein product is CASSLVGSGRLDTQYF.

The CDR3 loop is CASSFGGPNTGELFF. The DNA of the CDR3 is TGTGCCAGCAGCTTCGGCGGGCCGAACACCGGGGAGCTGTTTTTT. This chain links TRBV7-3 with TRBJ2-2, with D possibly matching TRBD2 (5 bases). The CDR3 extends over 15 amino acids. In germline, CDR1 is SGHTA, CDR2 FQGTGA. Trimming pared 3 bases from V and 0 bases from J, leaving 8 bases between.

This chain uses TRBV6-5 with TRBJ2-7; TRBD2 agrees at 8 bases. The V gene end was trimmed by 8 bases and the J gene end by 4 bases; junction bases not matched to a gene: 13. The length of the CDR3 is 15 residues. CDR1 is MNHEY and CDR2 is SVGAGI in the germline V gene. The CDR3 protein is CASRGFSGGIYEQYF. As DNA, the CDR3 is TGTGCCAGCCGGGGATTCAGCGGGGGCATTTACGAGCAGTACTTC.

This clone is a singleton in its sample. This chain connects TRBV21-1 to TRBJ1-2; TRBD1, as called in the table, went unchecked against the DNA. TRBV21-1 is deemed a pseudogene. The CDR3 is 15 residues long. CDR3 sequence: CASSKRGGQGDGYTF. For the CDR3, the DNA is TGTGCCAGCAGCAAGCGGGGAGGACAGGGCGATGGCTACACCTTC.

The chain is built from TRBV30 and TRBJ1-2; TRBD1 matches 8 bases. The CDR3 consists of 11 residues. Germline values: CDR1 GTSNPN, CDR2 SVGIG (reference sequence). The V segment lost 4 bases and the J segment 7 bases; nucleotides outside the gene matches: 2. CDR3 protein: CAWNRGIGYTF. The CDR3 DNA sequence: TGTGCCTGGAACAGGGGGATTGGCTACACCTTC.

This clone was seen only once. The genes are TRBV19 and TRBJ1-2; D not resolved. Deletions cut 6 bases from V and 2 bases from J, with 16 bases between. This CDR3 is 15 amino acids long. Germline V gene sequence: CDR1 LNHDA, CDR2 SQIVND (reference sequence). In DNA, the CDR3 is TGTGCCAGTAGGGCAGGACTGGGCGACAACTATGGCTACACCTTC. It yields the protein CASRAGLGDNYGYTF.

The chain is built from TRBV5-1 and TRBJ1-4, with 9 nucleotides matching TRBD1. Per germline, CDR1 SGHRS and CDR2 YFSETQ. This CDR3 has 16 amino acids. Trimming at V came to 5 bases and at J to 5 bases, leaving 10 bases not matched to a gene. The CDR3 DNA reads as TGCGCCAGCAGTCCGTCCATCGGGACAGGGAATGAAAAACTGTTTTTT. This encodes CASSPSIGTGNEKLFF. Looking up the rest from reference TRBV5-1 and TRBJ1-4 gives the full variable domain: KAGVTQTPRYLIKTRGQQVTLSCSPISGHRSVSWYQQTPGQGLQFLFEYFSETQRNKGNFPGRFSGRQFSNSRSEMNVSTLELGDSALYLCASSPSIGTGNEKLFFGSGTQLSVL.

This clone appeared a single time. This chain links TRBV27 with TRBJ2-2, with 12 nucleotides matching TRBD1. V was clipped by 1 base and J by 6 bases; unmatched bases: 6. This CDR3 has 17 residues. In germline, CDR1 is MNHEY, CDR2 SMNVEV (reference sequence). CDR3 DNA sequence: TGTGCCAGCAGTTTATTGGGGGACAGGGGGCTCTCCGGGGAGCTGTTTTTT. This gives the protein CASSLLGDRGLSGELFF.

The chain joins TRBV6-5 to TRBJ1-4, with D tentatively TRBD1 (5 bases). CDR3 size: 13 residues. Germline lookup yields CDR1 MNHEY and CDR2 SVGAGI. Trimming removed 4 bases at V and 8 bases at J, with 11 bases between. CDR3 DNA sequence: TGTGCCAGCAGTTCAGGGTGGGGAGAAAAACTGTTTTTT. It encodes CASSSGWGEKLFF.

The J gene is TRBJ2-1, the V gene TRBV25-1; possibly TRBD2 for D (5 bases). Germline assignment: CDR1 MGHDK and CDR2 SYGVNS. Trimming left V 5 bases short and J 6 bases short, with 14 bases between. The CDR3 contains 14 residues. The CDR3 loop is CASSKWGDFNEQFF. CDR3 DNA sequence: TGTGCCAGCAGTAAGTGGGGAGATTTCAATGAGCAGTTCTTC.

The chain uses TRBV2 and TRBJ1-1; D gene ambiguous. The germline V gene has CDR1 SNHLY and CDR2 FYNNEI. This CDR3 is built from 12 residues. With 6 bases removed from V and 2 bases from J, the gap between germline ends came to 7 bases. The CDR3 region is CASSAGNTEAFF. The CDR3 DNA follows: TGTGCCAGCAGCGCGGGAAACACTGAAGCTTTCTTT.

A few counts support this clone. The genes are TRBV13 and TRBJ2-7; 7 bases fit TRBD2. V trimming: 2 bases; J trimming: 0 bases; junction bases outside the gene matches: 1. The CDR3 contains 14 residues. Germline loops: CDR1 PRHDT, CDR2 FYEKMQ (reference sequence). CDR3 sequence: CASSLSGASYEQYF. For the CDR3, the DNA is TGTGCCAGCAGCTTAAGCGGGGCCTCCTACGAGCAGTACTTC. Looking up the rest from reference TRBV13 and TRBJ2-7 gives the full variable domain: AAGVIQSPRHLIKEKRETATLKCYPIPRHDTVYWYQQGPGQDPQFLISFYEKMQSDKGSIPDRFSAQQFSDYHSELNMSSLELGDSALYFCASSLSGASYEQYFGPGTRLTVT.

This chain joins TRBV2 and TRBJ1-2; D unresolved. Per the germline V gene, CDR1 is SNHLY and CDR2 is FYNNEI. V dropped 6 bases and J dropped 8 bases, with 7 bases sitting between them. The CDR3 is 10 residues long. CDR3 nucleotides: TGTGCCAGCAGCATAGCCGGCTACACCTTC. Translated, it gives CASSIAGYTF.

The chain joins TRBV24-1 to TRBJ2-1, with 10 positions matching TRBD1. Germline V gives CDR1 KGHDR, CDR2 SFDVKD. Trimming removed 4 bases from V and 12 bases from J; junction bases left unmatched: 11. The CDR3 length is 15 residues. CDR3 sequence: CATSEPGQGMSRQFF. CDR3 bases: TGTGCCACCAGTGAACCGGGACAGGGGATGAGTAGGCAGTTCTTC.

V and J are TRBV5-5 and TRBJ2-5, with D unresolved. V dropped 1 base and J dropped 2 bases, with 6 bases sitting between them. The CDR3 loop spans 13 amino acids. From germline, CDR1 is SGHKS and CDR2 YYEKEE (reference sequence). CDR3 coding DNA: TGTGCCAGCAGCTTGTTTAGACAAGAGACCCAGTACTTC. Protein: CASSLFRQETQYF.

This rearrangement joins TRBV6-5 to TRBJ1-2; 7 nucleotides line up with TRBD1. CDR1 MNHEY and CDR2 SVGAGI come from the germline V gene. The CDR3 totals 14 residues. V was pared by 5 bases and J by 1 base, with 4 bases of the junction left unmatched. The CDR3 is CASSLYRGNYGYTF. The CDR3 coding sequence is TGTGCCAGCAGTCTATACAGGGGTAACTATGGCTACACCTTC.

The V gene is TRBV4-1, the J gene TRBJ2-1; 8 bases are a match to TRBD1. The CDR3 has 14 residues. Trimming took 5 bases from V and 5 from J; bases not matched to a gene: 5. Germline lookup yields CDR1 MGHRA and CDR2 YSYEKL. CDR3 sequence (DNA): TGCGCCAGCAGCGAAGGACAGGGACACAATGAGCAGTTCTTC. Translating gives CASSEGQGHNEQFF.

The chain recombines TRBV6-4 with TRBJ2-2; tentative D call: TRBD1 (5 bases). The CDR3 is made up of 14 amino acids. V gave up 2 bases and J gave up 6 bases, with 10 bases separating them. Germline-derived CDR1 and CDR2 are MRHNA and SNTAGT. This chain's CDR3 is CASSDLRGSGELFF. CDR3 sequence (DNA): TGTGCCAGCAGTGACCTTAGGGGTTCCGGGGAGCTGTTTTTT.

The CDR3 reads CAIQGDRENTEAFF. The CDR3 DNA is TGTGCCATACAGGGGGACAGGGAGAACACTGAAGCTTTCTTT. V is TRBV10-3 and J is TRBJ1-1, with 9 bases aligning to TRBD1. V shed 9 bases, J shed 1 base, and the junction held 6 bases outside the gene matches. This CDR3 contains 14 residues. Germline V lookup: CDR1 ENHRY, CDR2 SYGVKD.

This clone was detected only a few times. The chain couples TRBV4-3 to TRBJ2-3, with 9 nucleotides matching TRBD2. The germline CDR1 and CDR2 sequences are LGHNA and YSLEER. J lost 2 bases, V lost 0 bases, and 3 bases had no gene match. The CDR3 length is 16 residues. In nucleotides, the CDR3 is TGCGCCAGCAGCCAAGAGGCGGGGGGGCCCACAGATACGCAGTATTTT. Translated: CASSQEAGGPTDTQYF.

This clone was observed once. This chain uses TRBV30 with TRBJ1-6, with D perhaps matching TRBD1 (6 bases). Deletions cut 3 bases from V and 13 bases from J, with 19 bases between. The CDR3 has 14 residues. Germline CDR1 is GTSNPN and CDR2 is SVGIG (reference sequence). This chain's CDR3 is CAWSDHRVPSPLHF. For the CDR3, the DNA is TGTGCCTGGAGCGACCACAGGGTACCAAGCCCCCTCCACTTT.

V and J are TRBV7-2 and TRBJ2-5; 11 bases agree with TRBD2. Germline values: CDR1 SGHTA, CDR2 FQGNSA. This CDR3 is 17 amino acids long. The V and J ends lost 1 base and 2 bases, in that order; junction bases with no gene match: 6. The CDR3, as DNA: TGTGCCAGCAGCTTAGTGTTTAGCGGGAGGGCGCAAGAGACCCAGTACTTC. It codes for CASSLVFSGRAQETQYF. Looking up the rest from reference TRBV7-2 and TRBJ2-5 gives the full variable domain: GAGVSQSPSNKVTEKGKDVELRCDPISGHTALYWYRQSLGQGLEFLIYFQGNSAPDKSGLPSDRFSAERTGGSVSTLTIQRTQQEDSAVYLCASSLVFSGRAQETQYFGPGTRLLVL.

V gene TRBV7-9 combines with J gene TRBJ1-3; D remains ambiguous. Germline V lookup: CDR1 SEHNR, CDR2 FQNEAQ (reference sequence). Deletions cut 4 bases from V and 0 bases from J, with 16 bases between. The CDR3 extends over 17 amino acids. The CDR3 region has the DNA TGTGCCAGCAGCTCCCTCCTGACTGGCAGCTCTGGAAACACCATATATTTT. This encodes CASSSLLTGSSGNTIYF.